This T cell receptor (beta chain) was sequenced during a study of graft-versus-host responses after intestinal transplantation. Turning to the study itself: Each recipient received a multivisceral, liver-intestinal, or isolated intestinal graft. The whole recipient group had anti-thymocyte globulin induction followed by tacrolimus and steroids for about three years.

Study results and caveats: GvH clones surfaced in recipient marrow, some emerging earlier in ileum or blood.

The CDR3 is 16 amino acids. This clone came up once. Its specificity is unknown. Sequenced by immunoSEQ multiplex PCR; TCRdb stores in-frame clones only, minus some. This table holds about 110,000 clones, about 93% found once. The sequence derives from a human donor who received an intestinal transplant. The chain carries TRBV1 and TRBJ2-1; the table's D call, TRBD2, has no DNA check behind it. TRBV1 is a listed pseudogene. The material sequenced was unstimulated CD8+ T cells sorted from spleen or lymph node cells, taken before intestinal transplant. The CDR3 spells CTSSQVREGRYNEQFF. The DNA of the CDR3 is TGCACCAGCAGCCAAGTCCGGGAGGGCCGCTACAATGAGCAGTTCTTC.